This note documents a single T cell receptor beta chain sequence. Antigen: not known. Sequenced with the Oncomine TCR Beta short-read assay was DNA taken from cultured CD4+ T cells. The template was genomic DNA from cultured CD4+ T cells. MiXCR, applied by TCRdb to the PCR reads, yields one record per CDR3 protein. The sample shows approximately 10,000 distinct CDR3 sequences, 45% to 50% of them seen only once. The CDR3 runs to 14 residues. Per germline, CDR1 MNHEY and CDR2 SMNVEV (reference sequence). The germline V and J ends were trimmed by 4 bases and 1 base, with 8 bases remaining between them. The source of the sample is a study of vaccination and CD4 T cells after COVID-19. Overall study context: Median time from COVID diagnosis to post-COVID sampling was 101 days (35 to 161).

Treatment defined: approximately 9-day PBMC culture with coronavirus spike peptide pools or control peptides (ViraFEST assay). PCR positivity dates ran from March to December 2020, preceding US Alpha, Beta and Delta variants. The genes are TRBV27 and TRBJ1-5; D unresolved. The TCR sequence derives from a human donor with COVID-19. The source was cultured CD4+ T cells from blood, collected after SARS-CoV-2 vaccination. Here the CDR3 reads CASSYGGSNQPQHF. CDR3 sequence (DNA): TGTGCCAGCAGTTACGGTGGGAGCAATCAGCCCCAGCATTTT.